The next 8 T cell receptor beta chains were all read from a single sample in a study of blood T cell repertoires in COVID-19. Sequencing used immunoSEQ multiplex PCR; TCRdb keeps in-frame clones, though not all of them. The sample lists about 77,000 clones, roughly 78% occurring once. The material sequenced was peripheral blood. The receptors here all came from an older woman with acute or convalescent COVID-19.

The V call is TRBV7-2, the J call TRBJ1-1; 10 bases are a match to TRBD1. Germline loops: CDR1 SGHTA, CDR2 FQGNSA. The CDR3 consists of 17 residues. V lost 4 bases, J lost 11 bases, and 19 bases stayed unmatched. CDR3 DNA: TGTGCCAGCAGCTCCGTGGGGATTGGGAGACAGGGGGCGCCGGCTTTCTTT. Its translation is CASSSVGIGRQGAPAFF.

This sequence joins TRBV10-2 and TRBJ2-2; maybe TRBD1 (5 bases). Trimming removed 7 bases from V and 5 bases from J, with 14 bases in between. This CDR3 is 14 amino acids long. Germline V lookup: CDR1 WSHSY, CDR2 SAAADI. The CDR3 DNA sequence: TGCGCCAGCAATCAGGGATTGTGGACCGGGGAGCTGTTTTTT. Amino acid sequence: CASNQGLWTGELFF.

The V gene is TRBV4-3, the J gene TRBJ1-1; D uncertain. From germline, CDR1 is LGHNA and CDR2 YSLEER. The V gene lost 1 base and the J gene lost 1 base, with 10 bases spanning the gap. The CDR3 covers 15 residues. The CDR3 reads CASSQVDAGNTEAFF. Written as DNA, the CDR3 is TGCGCCAGCAGCCAAGTAGATGCAGGGAACACTGAAGCTTTCTTT.

At least ten counts were recorded for this clone. The chain uses TRBV3-1 (or the pseudogene TRBV3-2) and TRBJ1-2, with D possibly matching TRBD1 (5 bases). The CDR3 covers 16 residues. Germline CDR1 LGHDT, CDR2 YNNKEL (reference sequence). V lost 0 bases and J lost 2, with 13 bases in between. The CDR3: CASSQDHARVNYGYTF. In nucleotides, the CDR3 is TGTGCCAGCAGCCAAGATCATGCCAGGGTCAACTATGGCTACACCTTC.

The chain combines TRBV7-8 with TRBJ2-1; TRBD2 matches 11 bases. The junction had 7 bases not matched to a gene; V was cut back by 1 base and J by 5 bases. Germline CDR1 is SGHVS and CDR2 is FQNEAQ. The length of the CDR3 is 17 residues. The chain's CDR3 is CASSLGGLAGGHNEQFF. The CDR3 nucleotides are TGTGCCAGCAGCTTAGGAGGGCTAGCGGGGGGTCACAATGAGCAGTTCTTC.

The chain uses TRBV6-7 and TRBJ1-6, with D hard to call. TRBV6-7 is labeled an ORF, and its function is uncertain. The ends were cut back, 1 base at V and 0 bases at J, with 7 bases in the middle. CDR3 length: 16 amino acids. CDR3 residues: CASSYWPCSYNSPLHF. CDR3 in DNA: TGTGCCAGCAGTTACTGGCCGTGCTCCTATAATTCACCCCTCCACTTT.

The V call is TRBV27, the J call TRBJ2-5; 9 positions match TRBD1. The CDR3 contains 16 residues. With 5 bases clipped from V and 5 bases from J, the junction kept 12 bases outside the gene matches. Germline values: CDR1 MNHEY, CDR2 SMNVEV (reference sequence). The CDR3 DNA follows: TGTGCCAGCAGTATCATTCCCGGGACAGGGCGGGAGACCCAGTACTTC. Amino acid sequence: CASSIIPGTGRETQYF.

This clone was seen just once. The chain has TRBV11-2 and TRBJ2-2; TRBD2 agrees at 9 bases. V lost 3 bases, J lost 4 bases, and 6 bases stayed unmatched. Germline V lookup: CDR1 SGHAT, CDR2 FQNNGV. The CDR3 loop spans 16 amino acids. Here the CDR3 reads CASSFTGGGGTGELFF. CDR3 sequence (DNA): TGTGCCAGCAGCTTTACCGGCGGGGGGGGCACCGGGGAGCTGTTTTTT. Drawing the rest from reference TRBV11-2 and TRBJ2-2, the complete variable domain is EAGVAQSPRYKIIEKRQSVAFWCNPISGHATLYWYQQILGQGPKLLIQFQNNGVVDDSQLPKDRFSAERLKGVDSTLKIQPAKLEDSAVYLCASSFTGGGGTGELFFGEGSRLTVL.